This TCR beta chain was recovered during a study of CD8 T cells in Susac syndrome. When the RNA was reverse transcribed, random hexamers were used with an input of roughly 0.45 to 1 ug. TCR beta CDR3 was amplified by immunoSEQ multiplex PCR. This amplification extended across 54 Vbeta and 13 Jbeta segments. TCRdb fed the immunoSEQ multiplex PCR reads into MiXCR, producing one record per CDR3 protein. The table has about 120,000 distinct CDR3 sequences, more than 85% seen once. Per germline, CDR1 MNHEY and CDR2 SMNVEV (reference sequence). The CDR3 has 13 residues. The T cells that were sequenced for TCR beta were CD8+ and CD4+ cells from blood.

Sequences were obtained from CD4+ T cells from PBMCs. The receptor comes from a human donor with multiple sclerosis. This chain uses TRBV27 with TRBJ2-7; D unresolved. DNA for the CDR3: TGTGCTTTTTCGGGCCTCCACTCCTACGAGCAGTACTTC. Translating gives CAFSGLHSYEQYF.